Below, 20 T cell receptor beta chains from the same sample are listed, as sequenced in a study of T cells after yellow fever vaccination. A single record per CDR3 protein comes from TCRdb applying MiXCR to the 5' RACE reads. The sample has roughly 320,000 distinct CDR3 sequences; approximately 11% are singletons. The starting material was CD4+ T cells sorted from PBMCs, obtained 45 days after the yellow fever booster vaccination. The receptors shown here come from a man between 18 and 29 years old who received the YFV17D yellow fever vaccine.

The V call is TRBV7-8, the J call TRBJ2-1; 10 bases line up with TRBD2. The germline V gene has CDR1 SGHVS and CDR2 FQNEAQ. CDR3 size: 15 residues. V dropped 5 bases and J dropped 8; count of bases not matched to a gene: 9. CDR3 DNA: TGTGCCAGCAGCCCCAGCGGGGGGGCCTTCGATGAGCAGTTCTTC. It yields the protein CASSPSGGAFDEQFF.

This clonotype was counted between two and nine times. This sequence joins TRBV7-2 and TRBJ1-4; D gene ambiguous. The CDR3 extends over 17 amino acids. Trimming stripped 0 bases from V and 5 bases from J, with 16 bases between. Germline CDR1 SGHTA, CDR2 FQGNSA. CDR3 amino acids: CASSLAGGPGSNEKLFF. CDR3 nucleotide sequence: TGTGCCAGCAGCTTAGCAGGAGGGCCGGGGTCGAATGAAAAACTGTTTTTT.

CDR3 DNA sequence: TGTGCCAGCAGCGGAATGGCGGGAGTTTTAAACACTGAAGCTTTCTTT. This gives the protein CASSGMAGVLNTEAFF. The V and J genes are TRBV5-6 and TRBJ1-1; D is ambiguous. This CDR3 contains 16 residues. The V end lost 4 bases, the J end lost 2 bases, and 18 bases lay between the germline ends. Germline lookup yields CDR1 SGHDT and CDR2 YYEEEE.

This CDR3 is CSAPTGTGRITGELFF. The DNA of the CDR3 is TGCAGTGCCCCCACCGGGACAGGGCGTATCACCGGGGAGCTGTTTTTT. The chain uses TRBV20-1 and TRBJ2-2; TRBD1 agrees at 9 bases. V trimming: 6 bases; J trimming: 4 bases; junction bases outside the gene matches: 12. Germline lookup yields CDR1 DFQATT and CDR2 SNEGSKA (reference sequence). CDR3 length: 16 amino acids.

This clonotype occurred a few times. The rearrangement joins TRBV7-9 to TRBJ1-1; TRBD1 is a possible D gene (5 bases). The germline gives CDR1 SEHNR, CDR2 FQNEAQ (reference sequence). Trimming stripped 5 bases from V and 3 bases from J, with 13 bases between. The CDR3 spans 14 residues. CDR3: CASSIGRQYTEAFF. The CDR3 nucleotides are TGTGCCAGCAGCATCGGGAGACAGTACACTGAAGCTTTCTTT.

This clonotype was seen only a few times. This chain connects TRBV12-3 or TRBV12-4 to TRBJ2-1, with D possibly TRBD2 on 6 matching bases. This CDR3 comprises 13 residues. V dropped 5 bases and J dropped 6 bases, with 11 bases sitting between them. The chain's CDR3 is CASSPWGVNEQFF. CDR3 bases: TGTGCCAGCAGTCCCTGGGGGGTCAATGAGCAGTTCTTC.

The J gene is TRBJ1-2, the V gene TRBV2; D gene uncertain. The CDR3 contains 11 residues. Germline CDR1 reads SNHLY; CDR2 reads FYNNEI. Trimming took off 8 bases at V and 4 bases at J, with 8 bases between the two ends. The CDR3 loop reads CASRRTYGYTF. In nucleotides, the CDR3 is TGTGCCAGCCGCAGGACCTATGGCTACACCTTC.

This clonotype was counted only a few times. The J gene is TRBJ1-5, the V gene TRBV12-3 or TRBV12-4; maybe TRBD1 (5 bases). The V and J ends lost 3 bases and 1 base respectively, with 16 bases between them. The CDR3 consists of 17 residues. The CDR3 sequence: CASSFGTPGRSNQPQHF. DNA for the CDR3: TGTGCCAGCAGTTTCGGGACTCCTGGAAGGAGCAATCAGCCCCAGCATTTT.

The V call is TRBV20-1, the J call TRBJ1-5; D gene ambiguous. The CDR3 contains 15 residues. In germline, CDR1 is DFQATT, CDR2 SNEGSKA (reference sequence). V was clipped by 0 bases and J by 2 bases, with 11 bases between them. The CDR3 sequence is CSARDGVSGNQPQHF. CDR3 DNA sequence: TGCAGTGCTAGAGATGGGGTATCAGGCAATCAGCCCCAGCATTTT.

The CDR3 bases are TGTGCCAGCAGTGCCGGGACCTCGAGTACGCAGTATTTT. This gives the protein CASSAGTSSTQYF. J is TRBJ2-3 and V is TRBV28; either TRBD1 or TRBD2 may fit D (5 bases each). The CDR3 is 13 residues long. V dropped 5 bases and J dropped 8 bases, with 14 bases sitting between them. Germline V gene sequence: CDR1 MDHEN, CDR2 SYDVKM. The full variable domain, completed using reference TRBV28 and TRBJ2-3, is DVKVTQSSRYLVKRTGEKVFLECVQDMDHENMFWYRQDPGLGLRLIYFSYDVKMKEKGDIPEGYSVSREKKERFSLILESASTNQTSMYLCASSAGTSSTQYFGPGTRLTVL.

This clonotype was recorded at least ten times. The chain uses TRBV5-1 and TRBJ2-1, with no clear D. The CDR3 consists of 11 residues. V was shortened by 0 bases and J by 9 bases, with 4 bases between the two germline ends. Germline CDR1 reads SGHRS; CDR2 reads YFSETQ. CDR3 sequence (DNA): TGCGCCAGCAGCTTGGTTGGTGAGCAGTTCTTC. It translates to CASSLVGEQFF. Full variable domain (rest looked up from reference TRBV5-1 and TRBJ2-1): KAGVTQTPRYLIKTRGQQVTLSCSPISGHRSVSWYQQTPGQGLQFLFEYFSETQRNKGNFPGRFSGRQFSNSRSEMNVSTLELGDSALYLCASSLVGEQFFGPGTRLTVL.

The sample holds a few counts of this clonotype. CDR3 nucleotides: TGTGCCAGCAGTCCCGGGACCTACACTGAAGCTTTCTTT. Translating it yields CASSPGTYTEAFF. This chain connects TRBV6-2 or TRBV6-3 to TRBJ1-1, with a tentative D call TRBD1 (5 bases). CDR3 length: 13 amino acids. The V gene's germline CDR1 is MNHEY and CDR2 SVGEGT. Between the trimmed V and J ends, which lost 5 bases and 3 bases, there was a span of 10 bases.

This clonotype was observed many times. The V gene is TRBV6-5, the J gene TRBJ2-3, with D possibly called TRBD1 or TRBD2 (5 bases each). Germline CDR1 MNHEY, CDR2 SVGAGI. This CDR3 spans 14 amino acids. V was cut by 2 bases and J by 4 bases, with 10 bases left in between. The CDR3, as DNA: TGTGCCAGCAGTTACGGGACCCTTTCAGATACGCAGTATTTT. Residues: CASSYGTLSDTQYF.

This chain connects TRBV19 to TRBJ2-4; 10 bases align to TRBD1. J gave up 6 bases and V 5 bases, and 7 bases lay outside the gene matches. The CDR3 consists of 15 residues. From germline, CDR1 is LNHDA and CDR2 SQIVND (reference sequence). The CDR3 loop reads CASSFGWDRGNIQYF. CDR3 coding DNA: TGTGCCAGTAGTTTTGGGTGGGACAGGGGAAACATTCAGTACTTC.

The genes are TRBV7-9 and TRBJ2-3, with D unclear. Trimming pared 3 bases from V and 0 bases from J, leaving 10 bases between. CDR1 SEHNR and CDR2 FQNEAQ come from the germline V gene (reference sequence). The CDR3 contains 15 residues. CDR3 nucleotides: TGTGCCAGCAGCTTCGTGGGATTGAGCACAGATACGCAGTATTTT. Translating gives CASSFVGLSTDTQYF.

The chain carries TRBV10-3 and TRBJ2-1; 10 bases are shared with TRBD2. The V gene's germline CDR1 is ENHRY and CDR2 SYGVKD. The J segment lost 6 bases and the V segment lost 3 bases, leaving 5 bases of the junction unmatched. This CDR3 comprises 15 residues. The DNA for the CDR3 is TGTGCCATCAGTGAAATTCAGCGGGGGGGCAATGAGCAGTTCTTC. Protein product: CAISEIQRGGNEQFF.

The table lists this clonotype with a few counts. The chain combines TRBV4-3 with TRBJ2-3, with TRBD2 matching 8 bases. This CDR3 contains 14 residues. In germline, CDR1 is LGHNA, CDR2 YSLEER. The junction had 3 bases not matched to a gene; V was cut back by 3 bases and J by 4 bases. In nucleotides, the CDR3 is TGCGCCAGCAGCCAGGGACTAGTGTCAGATACGCAGTATTTT. Translating it yields CASSQGLVSDTQYF.

The chain is built from TRBV5-1 and TRBJ2-1, with D possibly being TRBD2 (5 bases). Trimming removed 2 bases from V and 5 bases from J, with 17 bases in between. CDR3 length: 16 amino acids. Looked up from germline, CDR1 is SGHRS and CDR2 is YFSETQ. The CDR3 sequence is CASSFPVGNVHNEQFF. The CDR3 DNA reads as TGCGCCAGCAGCTTTCCGGTCGGGAATGTCCACAATGAGCAGTTCTTC.

This clonotype has ten or more counts. The rearrangement uses TRBV20-1 and TRBJ2-3; D unclear. Germline V gene sequence: CDR1 DFQATT, CDR2 SNEGSKA (reference sequence). The CDR3 consists of 15 residues. The V and J ends lost 0 bases and 5 bases respectively, with 15 bases between them. The chain's CDR3 is CSARDSRLGGDTQYF. CDR3 DNA: TGCAGTGCTAGAGACTCCAGACTTGGCGGAGATACGCAGTATTTT.

The rearrangement links TRBV11-2 to TRBJ1-1; possibly TRBD1 for D (5 bases). The CDR3 is 16 residues long. The ends were cut back, 3 bases at V and 6 bases at J, with 20 bases in the middle. CDR1 is SGHAT and CDR2 is FQNNGV in the germline V gene. The CDR3 DNA follows: TGTGCCAGCAGCTTGGGCCAGGGCAGGCTGAAGGCTGAAGCTTTCTTT. Its protein is CASSLGQGRLKAEAFF.